This T cell receptor beta chain was sequenced during a study of vaccination and CD4 T cells after COVID-19. Study details: According to the study, participants were given two doses of BNT162b2 or mRNA-1273 vaccine. Stimuli were overlapping spike peptide pools of SARS-CoV-2 and three common cold coronaviruses (HCoV-NL63, HCoV-OC43, HCoV-229E).

The assay that was used to sequence DNA from cultured CD4+ T cells was the Oncomine TCR Beta short-read assay. One entry per CDR3 protein results from TCRdb running MiXCR on the PCR reads. Among around 19,000 distinct CDR3 sequences listed, 38% were seen once. Treatment reported: roughly 10-day PBMC culture with coronavirus spike peptide pools or control peptides (ViraFEST assay). Overall study findings and caveats: A nonsignificant rise from approximately 21 to 40 was seen in the median number of SARS-CoV-2-reactive clonotypes.

V was pared by 3 bases and J by 1 base, with 13 bases between. CDR1 and CDR2 (germline): DFQATT, SNEGSKA (reference sequence). CDR3 length: 15 residues. In the case of this clonotype: Its antigen is not known.

This chain links TRBV20-1 with TRBJ1-5, with D perhaps TRBD1 (5 bases). The input for sequencing was CD4+ T cells from blood, cultured in vitro, taken before SARS-CoV-2 vaccination. The sequence derives from a human donor who received a COVID-19 vaccine. The CDR3 sequence is CSASAPQGSNQPQHF. CDR3 DNA sequence: TGCAGTGCTAGTGCCCCCCAGGGAAGCAATCAGCCCCAGCATTTT.